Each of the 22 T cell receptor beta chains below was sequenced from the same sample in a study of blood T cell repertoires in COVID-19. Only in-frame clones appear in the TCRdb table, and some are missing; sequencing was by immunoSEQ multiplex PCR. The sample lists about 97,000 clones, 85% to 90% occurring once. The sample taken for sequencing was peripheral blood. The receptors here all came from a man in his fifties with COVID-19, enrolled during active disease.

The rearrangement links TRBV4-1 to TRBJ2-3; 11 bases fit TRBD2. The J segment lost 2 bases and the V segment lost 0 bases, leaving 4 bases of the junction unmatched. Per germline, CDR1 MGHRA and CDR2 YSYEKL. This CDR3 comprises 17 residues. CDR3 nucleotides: TGCGCCAGCAGCCAAGATGTAGCGGGGGGGACCACAGATACGCAGTATTTT. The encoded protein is CASSQDVAGGTTDTQYF.

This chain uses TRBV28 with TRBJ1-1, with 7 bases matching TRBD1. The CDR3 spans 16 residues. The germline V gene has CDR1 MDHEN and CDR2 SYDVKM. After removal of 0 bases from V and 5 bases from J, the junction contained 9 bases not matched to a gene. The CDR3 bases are TGTGCCAGCAGTTTATGGTTAGGGGGCGGCCTTACTGAAGCTTTCTTT. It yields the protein CASSLWLGGGLTEAFF.

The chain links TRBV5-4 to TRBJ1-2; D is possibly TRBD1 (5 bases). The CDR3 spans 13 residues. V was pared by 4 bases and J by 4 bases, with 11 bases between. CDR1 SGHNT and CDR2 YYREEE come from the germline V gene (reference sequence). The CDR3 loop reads CASSADSLYGYTF. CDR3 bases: TGTGCCAGCAGCGCCGACAGCCTCTATGGCTACACCTTC.

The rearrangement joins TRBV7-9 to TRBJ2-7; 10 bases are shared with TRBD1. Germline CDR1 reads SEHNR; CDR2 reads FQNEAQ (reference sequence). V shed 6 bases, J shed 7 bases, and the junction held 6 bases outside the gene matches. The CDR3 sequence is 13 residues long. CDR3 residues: CASRIRDRGEQYF. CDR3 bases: TGTGCCAGCAGAATCCGGGACAGGGGAGAGCAGTACTTC.

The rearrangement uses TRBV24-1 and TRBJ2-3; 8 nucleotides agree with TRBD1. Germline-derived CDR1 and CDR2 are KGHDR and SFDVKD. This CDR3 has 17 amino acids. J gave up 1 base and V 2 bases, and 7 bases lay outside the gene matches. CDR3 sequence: CATSDSRQGRGTDTQYF. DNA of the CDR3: TGTGCCACCAGTGATTCACGACAGGGGAGAGGCACAGATACGCAGTATTTT.

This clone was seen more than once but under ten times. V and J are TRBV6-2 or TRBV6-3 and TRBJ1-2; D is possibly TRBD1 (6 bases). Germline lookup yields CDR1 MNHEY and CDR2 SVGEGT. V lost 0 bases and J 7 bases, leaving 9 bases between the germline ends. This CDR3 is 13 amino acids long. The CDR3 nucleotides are TGTGCCAGCAGTTACTCGCAGGGGAGTGGCTACACCTTC. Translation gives CASSYSQGSGYTF.

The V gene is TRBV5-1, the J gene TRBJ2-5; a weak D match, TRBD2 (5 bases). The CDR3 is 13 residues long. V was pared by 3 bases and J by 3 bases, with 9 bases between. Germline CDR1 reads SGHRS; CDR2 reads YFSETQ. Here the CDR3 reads CASSSVAKETQYF. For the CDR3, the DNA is TGCGCCAGCAGCTCGGTAGCGAAAGAGACCCAGTACTTC.

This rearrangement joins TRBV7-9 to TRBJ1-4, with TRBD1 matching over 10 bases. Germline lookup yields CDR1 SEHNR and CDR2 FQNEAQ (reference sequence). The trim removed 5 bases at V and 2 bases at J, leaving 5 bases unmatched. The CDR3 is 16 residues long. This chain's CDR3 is CASSPWTGGTNEKLFF. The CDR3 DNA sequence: TGTGCCAGCAGCCCCTGGACAGGGGGTACTAATGAAAAACTGTTTTTT.

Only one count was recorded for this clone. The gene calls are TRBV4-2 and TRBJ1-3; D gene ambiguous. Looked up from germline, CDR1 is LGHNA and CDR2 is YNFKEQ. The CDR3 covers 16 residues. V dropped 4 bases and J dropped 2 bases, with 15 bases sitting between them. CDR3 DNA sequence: TGTGCCAGCAGCCCGGCGGGAGGAAGAGCTGGAAACACCATATATTTT. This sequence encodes CASSPAGGRAGNTIYF.

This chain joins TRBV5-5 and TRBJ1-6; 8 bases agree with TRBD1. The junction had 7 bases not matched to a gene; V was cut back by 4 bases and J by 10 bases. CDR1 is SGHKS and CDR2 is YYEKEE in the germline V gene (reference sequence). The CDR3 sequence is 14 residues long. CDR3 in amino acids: CASSGRDRYSPLHF. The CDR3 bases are TGTGCCAGCAGCGGCCGGGACAGGTACTCACCCCTCCACTTT.

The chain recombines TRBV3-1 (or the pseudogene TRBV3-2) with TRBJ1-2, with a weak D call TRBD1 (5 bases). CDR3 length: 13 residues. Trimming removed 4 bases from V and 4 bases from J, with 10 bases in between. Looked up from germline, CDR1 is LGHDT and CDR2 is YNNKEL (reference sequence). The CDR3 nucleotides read TGTGCCAGCAGCCCCTCGGGGGGCTATGGCTACACCTTC. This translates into CASSPSGGYGYTF.

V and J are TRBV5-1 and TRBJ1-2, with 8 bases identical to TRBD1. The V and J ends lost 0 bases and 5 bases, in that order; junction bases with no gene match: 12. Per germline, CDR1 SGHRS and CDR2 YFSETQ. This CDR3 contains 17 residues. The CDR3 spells CASSLGDRGGLGYGYTF. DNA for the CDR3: TGCGCCAGCAGCTTGGGCGACAGGGGAGGACTGGGGTATGGCTACACCTTC. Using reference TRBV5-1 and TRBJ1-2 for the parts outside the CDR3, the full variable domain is KAGVTQTPRYLIKTRGQQVTLSCSPISGHRSVSWYQQTPGQGLQFLFEYFSETQRNKGNFPGRFSGRQFSNSRSEMNVSTLELGDSALYLCASSLGDRGGLGYGYTFGSGTRLTVV.

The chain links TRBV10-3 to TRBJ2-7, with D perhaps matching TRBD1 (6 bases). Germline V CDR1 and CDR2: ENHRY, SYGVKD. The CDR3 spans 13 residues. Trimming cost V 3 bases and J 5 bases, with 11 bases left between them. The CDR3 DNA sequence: TGTGCCATCAGTGACCGGCAGGGGAACGAGCAGTACTTC. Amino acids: CAISDRQGNEQYF.

Here the CDR3 DNA reads TGTGCCAGCAGCAGCAATAGGGGGCTAGTCAATGAGCAGTTCTTC. Translated, it gives CASSSNRGLVNEQFF. This rearrangement joins TRBV7-8 to TRBJ2-1, with 7 bases identical to TRBD1. V lost 5 bases and J lost 6; bases outside the gene matches: 10. CDR3 size: 15 residues. CDR1 SGHVS and CDR2 FQNEAQ come from the germline V gene.

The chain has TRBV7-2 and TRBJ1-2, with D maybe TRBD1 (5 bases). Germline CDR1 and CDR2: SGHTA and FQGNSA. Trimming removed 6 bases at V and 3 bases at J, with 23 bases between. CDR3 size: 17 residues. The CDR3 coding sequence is TGTGCCAGCAGGCCCGGGGGGGAGACGGCGGCTCACTATGGCTACACCTTC. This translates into CASRPGGETAAHYGYTF.

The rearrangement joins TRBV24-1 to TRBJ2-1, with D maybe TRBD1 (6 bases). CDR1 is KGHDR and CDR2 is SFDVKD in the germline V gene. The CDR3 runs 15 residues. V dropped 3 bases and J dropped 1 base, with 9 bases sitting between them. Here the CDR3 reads CATSDPTGSYNEQFF. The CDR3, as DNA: TGTGCCACCAGTGATCCTACAGGGTCCTACAATGAGCAGTTCTTC.

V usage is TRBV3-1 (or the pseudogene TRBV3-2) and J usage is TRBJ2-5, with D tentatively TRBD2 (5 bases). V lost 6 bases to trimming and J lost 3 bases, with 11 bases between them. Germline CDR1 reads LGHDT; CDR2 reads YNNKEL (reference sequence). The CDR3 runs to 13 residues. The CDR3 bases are TGTGCCAGCAGGCGGACGGGGAAAGAGACCCAGTACTTC. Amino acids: CASRRTGKETQYF.

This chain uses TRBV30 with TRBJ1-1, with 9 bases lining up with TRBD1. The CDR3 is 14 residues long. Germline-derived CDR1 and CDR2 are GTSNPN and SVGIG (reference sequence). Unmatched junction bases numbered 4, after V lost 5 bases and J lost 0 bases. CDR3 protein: CAWYRGRVNTEAFF. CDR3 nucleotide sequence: TGTGCCTGGTACAGGGGGCGAGTGAACACTGAAGCTTTCTTT. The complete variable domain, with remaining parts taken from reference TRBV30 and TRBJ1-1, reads SQTIHQWPATLVQPVGSPLSLECTVEGTSNPNLYWYRQAAGRGLQLLFYSVGIGQISSEVPQNLSASRPQDRQFILSSKKLLLSDSGFYLCAWYRGRVNTEAFFGQGTRLTVV.

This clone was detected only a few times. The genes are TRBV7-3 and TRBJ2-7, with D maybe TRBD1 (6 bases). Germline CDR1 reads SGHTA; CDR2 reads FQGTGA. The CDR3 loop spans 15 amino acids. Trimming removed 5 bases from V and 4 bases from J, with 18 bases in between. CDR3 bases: TGTGCCAGCAGCCCACAGGGCGGCCATCTATACGAGCAGTACTTC. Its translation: CASSPQGGHLYEQYF.

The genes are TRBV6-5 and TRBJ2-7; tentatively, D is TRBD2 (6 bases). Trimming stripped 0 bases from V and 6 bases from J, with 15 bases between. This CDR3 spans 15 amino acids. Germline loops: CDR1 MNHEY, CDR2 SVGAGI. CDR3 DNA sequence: TGTGCCAGCAGTTACTCCCCCGGGGGAGGCCCCGAGCAGTACTTC. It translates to CASSYSPGGGPEQYF.

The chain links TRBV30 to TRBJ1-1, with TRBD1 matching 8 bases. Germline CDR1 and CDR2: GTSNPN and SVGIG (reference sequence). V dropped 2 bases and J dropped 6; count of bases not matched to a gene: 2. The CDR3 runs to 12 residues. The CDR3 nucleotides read TGTGCCTGGAGTACAGGGGGGCCTGAAGCTTTCTTT. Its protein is CAWSTGGPEAFF. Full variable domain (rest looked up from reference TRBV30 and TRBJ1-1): SQTIHQWPATLVQPVGSPLSLECTVEGTSNPNLYWYRQAAGRGLQLLFYSVGIGQISSEVPQNLSASRPQDRQFILSSKKLLLSDSGFYLCAWSTGGPEAFFGQGTRLTVV.

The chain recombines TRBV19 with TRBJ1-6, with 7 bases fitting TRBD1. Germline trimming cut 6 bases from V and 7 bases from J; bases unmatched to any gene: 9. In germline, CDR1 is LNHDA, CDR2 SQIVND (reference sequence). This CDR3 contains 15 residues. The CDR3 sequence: CASSLTGVGNSPLHF. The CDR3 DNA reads TGTGCCAGTAGCCTTACAGGGGTAGGGAATTCACCCCTCCACTTT.